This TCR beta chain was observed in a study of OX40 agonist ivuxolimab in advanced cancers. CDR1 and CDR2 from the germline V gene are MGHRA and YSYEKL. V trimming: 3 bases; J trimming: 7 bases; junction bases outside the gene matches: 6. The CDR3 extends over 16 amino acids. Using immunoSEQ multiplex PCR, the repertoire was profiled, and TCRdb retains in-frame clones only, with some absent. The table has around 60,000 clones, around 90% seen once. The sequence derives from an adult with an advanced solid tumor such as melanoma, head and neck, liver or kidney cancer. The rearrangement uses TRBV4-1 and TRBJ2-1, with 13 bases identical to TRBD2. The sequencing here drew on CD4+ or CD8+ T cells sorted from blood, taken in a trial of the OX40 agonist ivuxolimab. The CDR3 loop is CASSQTSGRPGNEQFF. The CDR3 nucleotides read TGCGCCAGCAGCCAGACTAGCGGGAGGCCAGGAAATGAGCAGTTCTTC.